This TCR beta chain comes out of a study of shared clonotypes between healthy human individuals. Here immunoSEQ multiplex PCR was the method, and the copy in TCRdb shows in-frame clones only, minus some. The table shows 1.4 million to 1.5 million clones, with 96% occurring only once. Germline V gene lookup returns CDR1 MNHNY and CDR2 SVGAGI (reference sequence). The CDR3 contains 13 residues. V was pared by 6 bases and J by 5 bases, with 13 bases between. This chain connects TRBV6-6 to TRBJ2-5; tentative D call: TRBD2 (5 bases). The sequenced sample was naive CD4+ T cells sorted from blood. The subset was: CD45RA+ positively selected. The receptor comes from a man aged 25-40 years in good health. In nucleotides, the CDR3 is TGTGCCAGCAGCCGGACTCCCCGGGAGACCCAGTACTTC. Amino acid sequence: CASSRTPRETQYF.